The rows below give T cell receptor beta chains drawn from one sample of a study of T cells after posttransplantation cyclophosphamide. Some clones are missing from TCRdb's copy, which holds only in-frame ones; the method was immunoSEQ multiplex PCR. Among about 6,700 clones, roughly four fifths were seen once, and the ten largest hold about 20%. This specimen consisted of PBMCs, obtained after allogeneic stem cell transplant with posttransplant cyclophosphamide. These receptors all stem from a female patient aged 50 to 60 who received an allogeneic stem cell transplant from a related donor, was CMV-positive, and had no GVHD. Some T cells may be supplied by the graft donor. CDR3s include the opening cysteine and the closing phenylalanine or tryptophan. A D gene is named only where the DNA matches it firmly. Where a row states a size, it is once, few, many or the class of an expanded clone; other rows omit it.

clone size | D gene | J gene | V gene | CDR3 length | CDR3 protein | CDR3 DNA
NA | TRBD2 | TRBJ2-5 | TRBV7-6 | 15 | CASSLRTRSRETQYF | TGTGCCAGCAGCCTCCGGACTAGATCCAGGGAGACCCAGTACTTC
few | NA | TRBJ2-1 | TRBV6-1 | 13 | CASSEALESEQFF | TGTGCCAGCAGTGAAGCTCTAGAATCTGAGCAGTTCTTC
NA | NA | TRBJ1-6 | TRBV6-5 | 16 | CASSYDGQGNNSPLHF | TGTGCCAGCAGTTACGATGGGCAGGGCAATAATTCACCCCTCCACTTT
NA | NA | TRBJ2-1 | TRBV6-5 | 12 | CASSSQNNEQFF | TGTGCCAGCAGTTCTCAGAACAATGAGCAGTTCTTC
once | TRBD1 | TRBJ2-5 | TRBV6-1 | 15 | CASSEGQGGWETQYF | TGTGCCAGCAGTGAAGGACAGGGGGGTTGGGAGACCCAGTACTTC
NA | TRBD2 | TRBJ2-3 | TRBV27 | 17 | CASSTGTSGRAIDTQYF | TGTGCCAGCAGCACCGGGACTAGCGGGAGGGCCATAGATACGCAGTATTTT
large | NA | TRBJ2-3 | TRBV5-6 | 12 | CASSSLSDTQYF | TGTGCCAGCAGCTCCCTTTCCGATACGCAGTATTTT
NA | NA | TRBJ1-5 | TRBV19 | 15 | CASSIGGGWHQPQHF | TGTGCCAGTAGTATAGGTGGAGGGTGGCATCAGCCCCAGCATTTT
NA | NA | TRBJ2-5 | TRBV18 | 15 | CASSPPTGIQETQYF | TGTGCCAGCTCACCACCCACGGGAATCCAAGAGACCCAGTACTTC
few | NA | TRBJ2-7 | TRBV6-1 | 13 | CASIMTGGNEQYF | TGTGCCAGCATCATGACAGGTGGGAACGAGCAGTACTTC
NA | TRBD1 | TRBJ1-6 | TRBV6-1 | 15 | CAVRTFLTGLSPLHF | TGTGCCGTCAGAACCTTCTTGACAGGGTTATCACCCCTCCACTTT
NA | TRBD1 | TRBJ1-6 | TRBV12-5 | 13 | CASGPTGDSPLHF | TGTGCTAGTGGTCCGACAGGGGACTCACCCCTCCACTTT
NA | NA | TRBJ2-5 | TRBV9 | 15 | CASSVTGREQETQYF | TGTGCCAGCAGCGTAACGGGCAGGGAACAAGAGACCCAGTACTTC
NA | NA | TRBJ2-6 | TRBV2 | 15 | CASKRSLSGANVLTF | TGTGCCAGCAAGCGGAGCCTCTCTGGGGCCAACGTCCTGACTTTC
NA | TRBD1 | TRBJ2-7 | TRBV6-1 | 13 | CASTQGAPGEQYF | TGTGCCAGCACCCAGGGGGCGCCGGGCGAGCAGTACTTC
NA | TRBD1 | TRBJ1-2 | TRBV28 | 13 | CASLRDRVYGYTF | TGTGCCAGCCTCCGGGACAGGGTCTATGGCTACACCTTC
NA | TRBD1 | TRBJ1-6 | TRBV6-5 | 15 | CASSVDRENNSPLHF | TGTGCCAGCAGTGTGGACAGGGAGAATAATTCACCCCTCCACTTT
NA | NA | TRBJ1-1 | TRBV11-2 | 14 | CASTDGGLNTEAFF | TGTGCCAGCACCGACGGCGGATTGAACACTGAAGCTTTCTTT
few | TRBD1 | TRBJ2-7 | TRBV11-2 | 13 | CATRGQITYEQYF | TGTGCCACCCGGGGACAGATCACCTACGAGCAGTACTTC
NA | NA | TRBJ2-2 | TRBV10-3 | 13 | CAINTVNTGELFF | TGTGCCATCAATACAGTGAACACCGGGGAGCTGTTTTTT
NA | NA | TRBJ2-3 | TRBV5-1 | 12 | CASSATRDTQYF | TGCGCCAGCAGCGCGACAAGAGATACGCAGTATTTT
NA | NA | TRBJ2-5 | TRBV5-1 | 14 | CASGAAGGPETQYF | TGCGCCAGCGGCGCAGCAGGGGGGCCGGAGACCCAGTACTTC
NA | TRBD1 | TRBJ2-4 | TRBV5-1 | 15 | CASSQGQGAFGIQYF | TGCGCCAGCAGCCAAGGACAGGGGGCGTTCGGCATTCAGTACTTC
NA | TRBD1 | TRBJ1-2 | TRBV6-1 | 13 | CASWGQSNYGYTF | TGTGCCAGCTGGGGACAGTCGAACTATGGCTACACCTTC
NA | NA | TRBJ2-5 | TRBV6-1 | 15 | CASSEWGLYQETQYF | TGTGCCAGCAGTGAATGGGGGCTGTACCAAGAGACCCAGTACTTC
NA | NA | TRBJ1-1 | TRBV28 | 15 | CASSASFGRNTEAFF | TGTGCCAGCAGTGCTTCCTTTGGCAGAAACACTGAAGCTTTCTTT
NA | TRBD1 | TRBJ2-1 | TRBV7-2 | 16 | CASSIAGTGGQYEQFF | TGTGCCAGCAGCATCGCCGGGACAGGGGGTCAGTATGAGCAGTTCTTC
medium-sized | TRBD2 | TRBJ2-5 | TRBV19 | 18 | CASTKAASGRARQETQYF | TGTGCCAGTACGAAAGCGGCTAGCGGGAGGGCCCGCCAAGAGACCCAGTACTTC
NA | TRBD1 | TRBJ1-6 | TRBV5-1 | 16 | CASSAGTGTDNSPLHF | TGCGCCAGCAGCGCCGGGACAGGAACCGATAATTCACCCCTCCACTTT
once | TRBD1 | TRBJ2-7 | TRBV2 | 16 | CASRAMTGGEDYEQYF | TGTGCCAGCAGGGCGATGACAGGGGGAGAGGACTACGAGCAGTACTTC
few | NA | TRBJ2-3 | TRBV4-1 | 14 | CASSKNRDTDTQYF | TGCGCCAGCAGCAAAAACAGGGACACAGATACGCAGTATTTT
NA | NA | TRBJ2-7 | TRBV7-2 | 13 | CASSLGQLDEQYF | TGTGCCAGCAGTCTCGGACAGCTCGACGAGCAGTACTTC
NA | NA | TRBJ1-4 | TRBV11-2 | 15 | CASSLGVGRGEKLFF | TGTGCCAGCAGCTTAGGCGTGGGGAGAGGGGAAAAACTGTTTTTT
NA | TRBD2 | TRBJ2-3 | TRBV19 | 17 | CASSIIRAGGRGDTQYF | TGTGCCAGTAGTATAATTCGCGCGGGGGGACGGGGAGATACGCAGTATTTT
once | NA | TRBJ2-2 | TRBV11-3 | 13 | CASSLEGGGELFF | TGTGCCAGCAGCTTAGAAGGCGGCGGGGAGCTGTTTTTT
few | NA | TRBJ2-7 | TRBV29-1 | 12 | CSAKYGLYEQYF | TGCAGCGCTAAATACGGACTCTACGAGCAGTACTTC
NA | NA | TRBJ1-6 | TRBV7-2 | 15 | CASSAQGSYNSPLHF | TGTGCCAGCAGCGCCCAGGGCTCCTATAATTCACCCCTCCACTTT
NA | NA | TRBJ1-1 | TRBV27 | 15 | CASSPLGGENTEAFF | TGTGCCAGCAGTCCCCTGGGGGGGGAGAACACTGAAGCTTTCTTT
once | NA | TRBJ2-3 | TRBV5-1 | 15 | CASSLVGGEGDTQYF | TGCGCCAGCAGCTTGGTTGGCGGGGAAGGAGATACGCAGTATTTT
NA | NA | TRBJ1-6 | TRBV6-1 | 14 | CASSDQPTGPPLHF | TGTGCCAGCAGTGACCAACCGACAGGTCCACCCCTCCACTTT
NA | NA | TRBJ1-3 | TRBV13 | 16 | CASSTRRRNSGNTIYF | TGTGCCAGCAGCACCCGGAGGAGGAACTCTGGAAACACCATATATTTT
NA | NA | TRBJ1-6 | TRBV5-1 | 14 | CASSLAGYNSPLHF | TGCGCCAGCAGCTTGGCGGGGTATAATTCACCCCTCCACTTT
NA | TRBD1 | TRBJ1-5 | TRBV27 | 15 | CASSFGTGGNQPQHF | TGTGCCAGCAGTTTTGGGACAGGGGGCAATCAGCCCCAGCATTTT
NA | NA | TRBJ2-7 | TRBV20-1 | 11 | CSAPGKGEQYF | TGCAGTGCCCCAGGGAAGGGCGAGCAGTACTTC
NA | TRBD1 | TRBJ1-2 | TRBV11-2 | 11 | CASGQGLGYTF | TGTGCCAGCGGACAGGGTCTCGGCTACACCTTC
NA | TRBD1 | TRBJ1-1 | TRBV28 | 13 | CASRPLTTGRAFF | TGTGCCAGCAGACCCCTTACGACAGGGCGGGCTTTCTTT
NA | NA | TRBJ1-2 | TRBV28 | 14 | CASSFQGKTYGYTF | TGTGCCAGCAGTTTCCAGGGGAAAACATATGGCTACACCTTC
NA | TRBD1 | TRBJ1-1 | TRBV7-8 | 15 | CASSLGTGGLTEAFF | TGTGCCAGCAGCTTGGGGACAGGGGGCCTCACTGAAGCTTTCTTT
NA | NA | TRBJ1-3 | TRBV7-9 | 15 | CASSLEGDPGNTIYF | TGTGCCAGCAGCTTAGAGGGAGATCCTGGAAACACCATATATTTT
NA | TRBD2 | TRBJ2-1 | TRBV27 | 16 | CASSPASGSSYNEQFF | TGTGCCAGCAGCCCAGCTAGCGGCAGCTCCTACAATGAGCAGTTCTTC